The 18 T cell receptor beta chains reported below all come from one sample, sequenced in a study of shared clonotypes between healthy human individuals. Here immunoSEQ multiplex PCR was the method, and the copy in TCRdb shows in-frame clones only, minus some. The sample shows 2 million to 3 million clones, 80% to 95% of them seen only once. Sample: naive CD4+ T cells from PBMCs. This sample's subset: CD45RA+ positively selected. These receptors all come from a man aged 18-30 years in good health. Some clones in this sample may be carry-over from other donors' samples.

This clone was observed a few times. Other DNA sequences in this sample translate to the same CDR3. The chain links TRBV5-1 to TRBJ2-2, with D uncertain. The CDR3 totals 15 residues. V lost 0 bases, J lost 1 base, and 7 bases lay in between. CDR1 and CDR2 (germline): SGHRS, YFSETQ. This CDR3 reads CASSLGQMNTGELFF. CDR3 sequence (DNA): TGCGCCAGCAGCTTGGGACAAATGAACACCGGGGAGCTGTTTTTT.

The table lists this clone with a count of one. The chain has TRBV7-6 and TRBJ2-2, with 7 bases aligning to TRBD1. The V gene's germline CDR1 is SGHVS and CDR2 FNYEAQ. J gave up 2 bases and V 0 bases, and 3 bases lay outside the gene matches. This CDR3 region has 16 residues. CDR3 DNA: TGTGCCAGCAGCTTAGCTGGGACAGCAAACACCGGGGAGCTGTTTTTT. Its protein product is CASSLAGTANTGELFF. The complete variable domain, with remaining parts taken from reference TRBV7-6 and TRBJ2-2, reads GAGVSQSPRYKVTKRGQDVALRCDPISGHVSLYWYRQALGQGPEFLTYFNYEAQQDKSGLPNDRFSAERPEGSISTLTIQRTEQRDSAMYRCASSLAGTANTGELFFGEGSRLTVL.

The chain has TRBV5-4 and TRBJ2-7; D is unclear. This CDR3 contains 14 residues. Trimming removed 4 bases at V and 1 base at J, with 12 bases between. CDR1 SGHNT and CDR2 YYREEE come from the germline V gene (reference sequence). The CDR3 sequence: CASSPEGLSYEQYF. The CDR3 bases are TGTGCCAGCAGCCCGGAAGGGCTTTCCTACGAGCAGTACTTC. The whole variable domain, filled in from reference TRBV5-4 and TRBJ2-7, reads ETGVTQSPTHLIKTRGQQVTLRCSSQSGHNTVSWYQQALGQGPQFIFQYYREEENGRGNFPPRFSGLQFPNYSSELNVNALELDDSALYLCASSPEGLSYEQYFGPGTRLTVT.

Note on this clone: Other DNA variants within this sample encode the same CDR3. The J gene is TRBJ2-5, the V gene TRBV29-1; TRBD1 might be the D (5 bases). Looked up from germline, CDR1 is SQVTM and CDR2 is ANQGSEA. V was cut by 4 bases and J by 3 bases, with 9 bases left in between. CDR3 length: 12 residues. The CDR3 sequence: CSVGQGKETQYF. CDR3 coding DNA: TGCAGCGTTGGGCAGGGTAAAGAGACCCAGTACTTC.

J is TRBJ1-5 and V is TRBV28, with 7 bases fitting TRBD1. The V and J ends lost 2 bases and 7 bases, in that order; junction bases with no gene match: 2. Germline values: CDR1 MDHEN, CDR2 SYDVKM. CDR3 length equals 13 residues. The CDR3 region is CASSLDRDQPQHF. For the CDR3, the DNA is TGTGCCAGCAGTTTAGACAGGGACCAGCCCCAGCATTTT.

The V gene is TRBV27, the J gene TRBJ1-1; tentatively, D is TRBD1 (5 bases). The CDR3 length is 13 residues. Trimming took 3 bases from V and 6 from J, leaving 11 bases between them. CDR1 and CDR2 from the germline V gene are MNHEY and SMNVEV (reference sequence). Here the CDR3 DNA reads TGTGCCAGCAGTTTGGTTCGGGGGGCTGAAGCTTTCTTT. Translating it yields CASSLVRGAEAFF.

The chain has TRBV5-4 and TRBJ2-3, with 8 bases matching TRBD2. Germline assignment: CDR1 SGHNT and CDR2 YYREEE (reference sequence). This CDR3 has 15 residues. Trimming at V came to 2 bases and at J to 4 bases, leaving 6 bases not matched to a gene. The CDR3 nucleotides are TGTGCCAGCAGCTTCCCCGGGACTAGGGCAGATACGCAGTATTTT. Amino acid sequence: CASSFPGTRADTQYF. Looking up the rest from reference TRBV5-4 and TRBJ2-3 gives the full variable domain: ETGVTQSPTHLIKTRGQQVTLRCSSQSGHNTVSWYQQALGQGPQFIFQYYREEENGRGNFPPRFSGLQFPNYSSELNVNALELDDSALYLCASSFPGTRADTQYFGPGTRLTVL.

The chain recombines TRBV29-1 with TRBJ1-1, with D uncertain. Per the germline V gene, CDR1 is SQVTM and CDR2 is ANQGSEA. Trimming took off 6 bases at V and 1 base at J, with 9 bases between the two ends. The CDR3 spans 12 residues. CDR3 loop: CSVRRQNTEAFF. The CDR3 DNA reads as TGCAGCGTGAGACGGCAGAACACTGAAGCTTTCTTT.

This chain uses TRBV4-3 with TRBJ2-2; 8 bases agree with TRBD2. The CDR3 spans 17 residues. The J segment lost 3 bases and the V segment lost 1 base, leaving 7 bases of the junction unmatched. Looked up from germline, CDR1 is LGHNA and CDR2 is YSLEER. The CDR3 DNA follows: TGCGCCAGCAGCCAAGCGGCGGCGGGAGGCTACACCGGGGAGCTGTTTTTT. It specifies CASSQAAAGGYTGELFF.

A remark on this clone: This sample also contains other DNA sequences that code for the same CDR3. The chain uses TRBV9 and TRBJ2-1; D ambiguous. This CDR3 spans 14 amino acids. Deletions cut 0 bases from V and 1 base from J, with 5 bases between. Per the germline V gene, CDR1 is SGDLS and CDR2 is YYNGEE. The CDR3 protein is CASSVDSSYNEQFF. The CDR3, as DNA: TGTGCCAGCAGCGTAGATTCGTCCTACAATGAGCAGTTCTTC.

The V gene is TRBV27, the J gene TRBJ2-3; D unresolved. Germline V lookup: CDR1 MNHEY, CDR2 SMNVEV (reference sequence). The CDR3 is 16 amino acids. V shed 0 bases and J shed 0 bases, with 10 bases lying between them. CDR3 residues: CASSLSRTSSTDTQYF. The CDR3, as DNA: TGTGCCAGCAGTTTATCAAGGACCTCTAGCACAGATACGCAGTATTTT.

The chain uses TRBV11-3 and TRBJ2-1, with TRBD2 identical over 10 bases. CDR3 length: 16 residues. Trimming removed 0 bases from V and 7 bases from J; junction bases left unmatched: 6. In germline, CDR1 is SGHNT, CDR2 YENEEA. The CDR3 spells CASSLDGSGRANEQFF. Here the CDR3 DNA reads TGTGCCAGCAGCTTAGATGGAAGCGGGAGGGCGAATGAGCAGTTCTTC.

Concerning this clone itself: Other nucleotide sequences in the sample specify the same CDR3. The gene calls are TRBV18 and TRBJ1-2; no clear D. V was cut by 0 bases and J by 4 bases, with 6 bases left in between. Germline V lookup: CDR1 KGHSH, CDR2 LQKENI. This CDR3 comprises 13 residues. The CDR3 loop reads CASSPPASYGYTF. In nucleotides, the CDR3 is TGTGCCAGCTCACCACCAGCCAGCTATGGCTACACCTTC.

The chain uses TRBV5-1 and TRBJ2-1; D is unresolved. The ends were cut back, 3 bases at V and 3 bases at J, with 10 bases in the middle. Germline V gene sequence: CDR1 SGHRS, CDR2 YFSETQ. The CDR3 has 14 amino acids. For the CDR3, the DNA is TGCGCCAGCAGCTGGGATGGGTTCTACAATGAGCAGTTCTTC. Protein: CASSWDGFYNEQFF.

The count of this clone is one. V and J are TRBV7-2 and TRBJ2-7, with 8 positions matching TRBD1. The length of the CDR3 is 14 residues. Trimming at V came to 4 bases and at J to 2 bases, leaving 4 bases not matched to a gene. Germline V gene data show CDR1 as SGHTA and CDR2 as FQGNSA. The CDR3 loop reads CASSSDRGPYEQYF. CDR3 sequence (DNA): TGTGCCAGCAGCTCTGACAGGGGACCCTACGAGCAGTACTTC. The variable domain in full, with the rest retrieved from reference TRBV7-2 and TRBJ2-7, is GAGVSQSPSNKVTEKGKDVELRCDPISGHTALYWYRQSLGQGLEFLIYFQGNSAPDKSGLPSDRFSAERTGGSVSTLTIQRTQQEDSAVYLCASSSDRGPYEQYFGPGTRLTVT.

About this clone: The same CDR3 is also encoded by other DNA sequences in this sample. The chain has TRBV4-1 and TRBJ1-2; D uncertain. The V end lost 3 bases, the J end lost 5 bases, and 7 bases lay between the germline ends. The CDR3 contains 12 residues. The germline V gene encodes CDR1 MGHRA and CDR2 YSYEKL. The CDR3 region is CASSQGTYGYTF. The CDR3 region has the DNA TGCGCCAGCAGCCAGGGAACTTATGGCTACACCTTC.

The chain employs TRBV29-1 and TRBJ1-2; TRBD1 aligns across 8 bases. In germline, CDR1 is SQVTM, CDR2 ANQGSEA. V shed 4 bases, J shed 5 bases, and the junction held 9 bases outside the gene matches. The CDR3 totals 14 residues. CDR3 DNA: TGCAGCGTTGCTGGACAGGGTTCCTTATATGGCTACACCTTC. This codes for CSVAGQGSLYGYTF.

The rearrangement joins TRBV7-9 to TRBJ2-6; D gene ambiguous. With 6 bases removed from V and 0 bases from J, the gap between germline ends came to 12 bases. The CDR3 consists of 16 residues. Germline assignment: CDR1 SEHNR and CDR2 FQNEAQ (reference sequence). This CDR3 is CASSRTRSSGANVLTF. In DNA form, the CDR3 reads TGTGCCAGCAGTCGCACCAGGAGCTCTGGGGCCAACGTCCTGACTTTC. Full variable domain (missing parts from reference TRBV7-9 and TRBJ2-6): DTGVSQNPRHKITKRGQNVTFRCDPISEHNRLYWYRQTLGQGPEFLTYFQNEAQLEKSRLLSDRFSAERPKGSFSTLEIQRTEQGDSAMYLCASSRTRSSGANVLTFGAGSRLTVL.